This entry lists 25 T cell receptor beta chains sequenced from one sample in a study of blood T cell repertoires in COVID-19. Some clones are missing from TCRdb's copy, which holds only in-frame ones; the method was immunoSEQ multiplex PCR. The sample lists hundreds of thousands of clones; around 87% were seen once. The sample taken for sequencing was peripheral blood. Every receptor here comes from a woman in her forties or fifties with COVID-19, enrolled during active disease.

The gene calls are TRBV27 and TRBJ2-5; D gene ambiguous. Germline CDR1 MNHEY, CDR2 SMNVEV (reference sequence). V lost 3 bases and J lost 1, with 9 bases in between. The CDR3 has 14 amino acids. The DNA of the CDR3 is TGTGCCAGCAGTTTCCTGAGATCCCAAGAGACCCAGTACTTC. It is translated as CASSFLRSQETQYF.

This sequence joins TRBV30 and TRBJ1-2; no firm D call. This CDR3 contains 13 residues. V was trimmed by 3 bases and J by 2 bases, leaving 10 bases between them. Germline V gives CDR1 GTSNPN, CDR2 SVGIG (reference sequence). CDR3 residues: CAWSPVGNYGYTF. The CDR3 bases are TGTGCCTGGAGCCCGGTGGGCAACTATGGCTACACCTTC.

The V and J genes are TRBV6-2 or TRBV6-3 and TRBJ2-5, with D possibly being TRBD1 (6 bases). Germline loops: CDR1 MNHEY, CDR2 SVGEGT. The CDR3 length is 15 residues. V shed 7 bases and J shed 1 base, with 16 bases lying between them. CDR3 amino acids: CASTPGTMSQETQYF. The CDR3 region has the DNA TGTGCCAGCACCCCCGGGACAATGAGCCAAGAGACCCAGTACTTC.

The chain joins TRBV7-3 to TRBJ2-3, with 8 bases identical to TRBD2. Germline-derived CDR1 and CDR2 are SGHTA and FQGTGA. CDR3 size: 14 residues. The V and J ends lost 4 bases and 6 bases, in that order; junction bases with no gene match: 6. CDR3 coding DNA: TGTGCCAGCAGCTCAAGGACTAGCAGGGATACGCAGTATTTT. Its translation is CASSSRTSRDTQYF.

The V gene is TRBV3-1 (or the pseudogene TRBV3-2), the J gene TRBJ1-2; 9 positions agree with TRBD1. CDR1 is LGHDT, CDR2 YNNKEL, per germline (reference sequence). J was trimmed by 7 bases and V by 4 bases; bases with no gene match: 13. The CDR3 is made up of 16 amino acids. The CDR3 spells CASSLKQGASLRGYTF. The CDR3 DNA is TGTGCCAGCAGCCTGAAACAGGGGGCTTCGCTTCGTGGCTACACCTTC.

The genes are TRBV25-1 and TRBJ1-1; D perhaps matches TRBD1 (5 bases). V shed 8 bases and J shed 3 bases, with 13 bases lying between them. The CDR3 runs to 13 residues. Per germline, CDR1 MGHDK and CDR2 SYGVNS. CDR3 coding DNA: TGTGCCAGCTTGGGGACTCGTCACACTGAAGCTTTCTTT. It yields the protein CASLGTRHTEAFF. Full variable domain (rest looked up from reference TRBV25-1 and TRBJ1-1): EADIYQTPRYLVIGTGKKITLECSQTMGHDKMYWYQQDPGMELHLIHYSYGVNSTEKGDLSSESTVSRIRTEHFPLTLESARPSHTSQYLCASLGTRHTEAFFGQGTRLTVV.

V usage is TRBV30 and J usage is TRBJ2-1; tentative D call: TRBD2 (6 bases). Germline V gene sequence: CDR1 GTSNPN, CDR2 SVGIG (reference sequence). Deletions cut 2 bases from V and 9 bases from J, with 14 bases between. CDR3 length equals 13 residues. The CDR3 DNA sequence: TGTGCCTGGAGTAGGGGAGGAACGGGTGAGCAGTTCTTC. Its protein product is CAWSRGGTGEQFF.

The CDR3 nucleotides are TGCAGCGTTGAGTCCCCGGGACTAGTATTCGATGAGCAGTTCTTC. Amino acid sequence: CSVESPGLVFDEQFF. The rearrangement uses TRBV29-1 and TRBJ2-1; the match to TRBD2 covers 8 bases. The CDR3 runs 15 residues. CDR1 and CDR2 from the germline V gene are SQVTM and ANQGSEA. V was pared by 3 bases and J by 8 bases, with 12 bases of the junction left unmatched.

Concerning this clone: Germline and junction disagree at one end, which may indicate a read error. The V call is TRBV6-2 or TRBV6-3, the J call TRBJ1-5; D is unresolved. The CDR3 sequence is 16 residues long. Germline loops: CDR1 MNHEY, CDR2 SVGEGT. CDR3: CASSYYGVLSNQPQHF. The CDR3 DNA reads as TGTGCCAGCAGCTACTACGGGGTACTAAGCAATCAGCCCCAGCATTTT.

This clone has only a few counts. The V gene is TRBV19, the J gene TRBJ1-5; no clear D. The germline CDR1 and CDR2 sequences are LNHDA and SQIVND (reference sequence). Between the trimmed V and J ends, which lost 5 bases and 5 bases, there was a span of 7 bases. There are 12 residues in the CDR3. The CDR3 DNA sequence: TGTGCCAGTAGTCTTCAGGATCAGCCCCAGCATTTT. Its translation: CASSLQDQPQHF.

The CDR3 nucleotides read TGCAGCGTTGTATTATTCGGGGCCGGGAGCTCCTACAATGAGCAGTTCTTC. Protein: CSVVLFGAGSSYNEQFF. V usage is TRBV29-1 and J usage is TRBJ2-1; D might be TRBD2 (6 bases). Germline V gives CDR1 SQVTM, CDR2 ANQGSEA. CDR3 length: 17 residues. V gave up 4 bases and J gave up 0 bases, with 19 bases separating them.

J is TRBJ2-1 and V is TRBV5-1; TRBD1 agrees at 9 bases. The CDR3 has 16 amino acids. Trimming cost V 4 bases and J 9 bases; bases outside gene matches: 14. CDR1 and CDR2 (germline): SGHRS, YFSETQ. The CDR3 nucleotides are TGCGCCAGCAGCCCCAGTCCAACCGGGACAGGGTCTGAGCAGTTCTTC. Its protein is CASSPSPTGTGSEQFF.

J is TRBJ1-2 and V is TRBV24-1; maybe TRBD1 (6 bases). The CDR3 is 16 residues long. The V end was cut by 5 bases, the J end by 1 base, with 16 bases between. Per the germline V gene, CDR1 is KGHDR and CDR2 is SFDVKD. The CDR3 protein is CATSGWTEDLNYGYTF. For the CDR3, the DNA is TGTGCCACCAGTGGTTGGACAGAAGATCTTAACTATGGCTACACCTTC.

The chain carries TRBV9 and TRBJ2-3, with 11 bases that match TRBD2. V dropped 3 bases and J dropped 0; count of bases not matched to a gene: 9. CDR1 and CDR2 from the germline V gene are SGDLS and YYNGEE. The CDR3 is 18 amino acids. DNA of the CDR3: TGTGCCAGCAGCGCACTCCCCAGGACTAGCGGGAGCACAGATACGCAGTATTTT. Amino acid sequence: CASSALPRTSGSTDTQYF.

The V and J genes are TRBV30 and TRBJ1-3; a weak D match, TRBD1 (6 bases). The CDR3 is 14 residues long. V dropped 3 bases and J dropped 8 bases, with 17 bases sitting between them. Germline CDR1 is GTSNPN and CDR2 is SVGIG (reference sequence). The CDR3: CAWSAGATQDTIYF. DNA of the CDR3: TGTGCCTGGAGCGCAGGGGCCACCCAGGACACCATATATTTT.

The V and J genes are TRBV5-6 and TRBJ1-1; D remains ambiguous. Between the trimmed V and J ends, which lost 4 bases and 3 bases, there was a span of 7 bases. Germline CDR1 SGHDT, CDR2 YYEEEE. The CDR3 runs to 12 residues. The CDR3 DNA sequence: TGTGCCAGCAGCGTATCCTACACTGAAGCTTTCTTT. Translation gives CASSVSYTEAFF.

The V gene is TRBV11-2, the J gene TRBJ1-2; D is undetermined. The CDR3 length is 11 residues. CDR1 SGHAT and CDR2 FQNNGV come from the germline V gene. Trimming stripped 4 bases from V and 4 bases from J, with 4 bases between. The CDR3 loop reads CASSSSYGYTF. CDR3 coding DNA: TGTGCCAGCAGCTCGTCCTATGGCTACACCTTC.

The V gene is TRBV10-1, the J gene TRBJ2-2; no clear D. CDR1 is WNHNN, CDR2 SYGVQD, per germline (reference sequence). Trimming stripped 5 bases from V and 4 bases from J, with 23 bases between. The CDR3 has 18 residues. The CDR3 is CASSKESTTQFGTGELFF. CDR3 coding DNA: TGCGCCAGCAGTAAAGAATCTACCACACAGTTTGGCACCGGGGAGCTGTTTTTT.

The gene calls are TRBV7-7 and TRBJ2-1, with D possibly being TRBD1 (5 bases). CDR1 is SSHAT, CDR2 FNYEAQ, per germline (reference sequence). Trimming stripped 1 base from V and 0 bases from J, with 7 bases between. The CDR3 is 15 amino acids. CDR3 sequence (DNA): TGTGCCAGCAGCTTAGGTCAGGGCTCCTACAATGAGCAGTTCTTC. This translates into CASSLGQGSYNEQFF.

This clone was counted once. CDR3 amino acids: CASSPPLRTGTGELFF. In DNA, the CDR3 is TGTGCCAGCTCACCACCGCTCAGGACAGGGACCGGGGAGCTGTTTTTT. The J gene is TRBJ2-2, the V gene TRBV18; 8 bases fit TRBD1. Trimming cost V 0 bases and J 5 bases; bases outside gene matches: 5. The CDR3 loop spans 16 amino acids. Per germline, CDR1 KGHSH and CDR2 LQKENI.

V usage is TRBV2 and J usage is TRBJ2-2, with 8 bases lining up with TRBD2. This CDR3 has 14 residues. CDR1 and CDR2 from the germline V gene are SNHLY and FYNNEI. J gave up 6 bases and V 6 bases, and 6 bases lay outside the gene matches. The CDR3 DNA sequence: TGTGCCAGCAGGGGTAGCGGGACCGCCGGGGAGCTGTTTTTT. It codes for CASRGSGTAGELFF. Complete variable domain (other parts from reference TRBV2 and TRBJ2-2): EPEVTQTPSHQVTQMGQEVILRCVPISNHLYFYWYRQILGQKVEFLVSFYNNEISEKSEIFDDQFSVERPDGSNFTLKIRSTKLEDSAMYFCASRGSGTAGELFFGEGSRLTVL.

V and J are TRBV7-9 and TRBJ2-1; D is uncertain. Germline V gene data show CDR1 as SEHNR and CDR2 as FQNEAQ (reference sequence). Between the trimmed V and J ends, which lost 5 bases and 10 bases, there was a span of 9 bases. The length of the CDR3 is 11 residues. The DNA for the CDR3 is TGTGCCAGCAGCCTCGAGGCAGAGCAGTTCTTC. Translating it yields CASSLEAEQFF.

The chain recombines TRBV9 with TRBJ2-5; no clear D. Deletions cut 0 bases from V and 5 bases from J, with 11 bases between. The germline gives CDR1 SGDLS, CDR2 YYNGEE. The CDR3 has 14 amino acids. CDR3 DNA: TGTGCCAGCAGCGTAGATCAGCGTGGTGAGACCCAGTACTTC. Its translation is CASSVDQRGETQYF.

There are a few counts of this clone. The chain joins TRBV19 to TRBJ1-1; 8 nucleotides align to TRBD1. The CDR3 has 14 residues. With V trimmed by 5 bases and J by 4 bases, 6 bases remained unmatched. CDR1 and CDR2 from the germline V gene are LNHDA and SQIVND (reference sequence). The CDR3 sequence is CASSVQQGVTEAFF. The CDR3, as DNA: TGTGCCAGTAGTGTCCAACAGGGGGTCACTGAAGCTTTCTTT.

The chain uses TRBV27 and TRBJ1-2, with 7 positions matching TRBD1. The CDR3 length is 14 residues. Germline V lookup: CDR1 MNHEY, CDR2 SMNVEV (reference sequence). The V segment lost 4 bases and the J segment 8 bases; nucleotides outside the gene matches: 10. CDR3 DNA: TGTGCCAGCAGTTCGCCGAGACAGGGAATCGGCTACACCTTC. Translated: CASSSPRQGIGYTF.